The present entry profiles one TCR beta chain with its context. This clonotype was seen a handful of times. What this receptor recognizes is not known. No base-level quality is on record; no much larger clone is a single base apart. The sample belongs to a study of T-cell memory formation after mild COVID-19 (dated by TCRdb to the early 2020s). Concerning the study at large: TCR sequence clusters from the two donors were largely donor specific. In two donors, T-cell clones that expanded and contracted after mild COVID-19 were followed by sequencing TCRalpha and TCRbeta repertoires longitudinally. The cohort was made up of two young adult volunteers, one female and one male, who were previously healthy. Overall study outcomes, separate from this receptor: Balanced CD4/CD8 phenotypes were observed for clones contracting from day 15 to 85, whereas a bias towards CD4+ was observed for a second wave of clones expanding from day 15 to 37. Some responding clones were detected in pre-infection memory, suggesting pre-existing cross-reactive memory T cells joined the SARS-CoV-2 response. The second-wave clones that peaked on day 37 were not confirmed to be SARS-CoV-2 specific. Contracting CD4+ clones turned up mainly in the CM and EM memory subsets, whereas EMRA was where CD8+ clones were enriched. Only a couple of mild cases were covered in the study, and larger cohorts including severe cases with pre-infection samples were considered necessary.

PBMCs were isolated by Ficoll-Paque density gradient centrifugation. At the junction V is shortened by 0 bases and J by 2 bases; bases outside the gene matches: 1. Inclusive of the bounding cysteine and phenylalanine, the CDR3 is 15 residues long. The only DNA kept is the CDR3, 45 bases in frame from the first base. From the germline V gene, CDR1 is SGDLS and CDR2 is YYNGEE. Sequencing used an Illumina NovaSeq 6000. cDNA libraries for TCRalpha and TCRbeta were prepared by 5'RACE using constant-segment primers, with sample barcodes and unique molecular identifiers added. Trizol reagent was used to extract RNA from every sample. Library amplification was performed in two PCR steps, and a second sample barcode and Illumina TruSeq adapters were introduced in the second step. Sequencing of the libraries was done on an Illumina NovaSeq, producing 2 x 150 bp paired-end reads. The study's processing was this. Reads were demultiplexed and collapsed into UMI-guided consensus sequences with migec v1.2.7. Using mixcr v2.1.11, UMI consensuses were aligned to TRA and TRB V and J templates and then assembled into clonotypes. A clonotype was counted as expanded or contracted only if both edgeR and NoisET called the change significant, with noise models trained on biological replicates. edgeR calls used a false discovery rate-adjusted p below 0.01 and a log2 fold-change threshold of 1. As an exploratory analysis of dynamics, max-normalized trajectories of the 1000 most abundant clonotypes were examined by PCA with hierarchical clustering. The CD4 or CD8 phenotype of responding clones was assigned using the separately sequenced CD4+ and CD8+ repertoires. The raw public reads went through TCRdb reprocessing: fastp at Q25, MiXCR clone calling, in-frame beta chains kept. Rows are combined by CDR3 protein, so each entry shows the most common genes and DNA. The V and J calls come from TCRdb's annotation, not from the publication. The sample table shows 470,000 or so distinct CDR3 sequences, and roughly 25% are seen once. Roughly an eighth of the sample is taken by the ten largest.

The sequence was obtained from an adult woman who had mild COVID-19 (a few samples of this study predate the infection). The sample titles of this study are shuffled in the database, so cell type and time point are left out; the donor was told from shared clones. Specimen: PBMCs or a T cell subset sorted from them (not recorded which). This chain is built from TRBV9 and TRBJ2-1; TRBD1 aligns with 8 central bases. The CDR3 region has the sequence CASSVGRGPYNEQFF. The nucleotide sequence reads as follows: TGTGCCAGCAGCGTAGGCAGGGGGCCCTACAATGAGCAGTTCTTC.